Below are 32 T cell receptor beta chains sequenced from a single sample in a study of somatic mutations in cytotoxic T cells in rheumatoid arthritis. Some clones are missing from TCRdb's copy, which holds only in-frame ones; the method was immunoSEQ multiplex PCR. The top ten clones hold 9.5% to 13% of a sample with 10,000 to 12,000 clones, around 84% of them seen once. Sequencing was carried out using CD8+ T cells sorted from blood. Receptors originate from an adult with rheumatoid arthritis.

The chain uses TRBV7-9 and TRBJ1-1, with D tentatively TRBD1 (5 bases). V lost 7 bases to trimming and J lost 2 bases, with 14 bases between them. Germline V CDR1 and CDR2: SEHNR, FQNEAQ (reference sequence). This CDR3 is 14 amino acids long. CDR3 sequence (DNA): TGTGCCAGCACTCCTGTAAGGGGAAACACTGAAGCTTTCTTT. This gives the protein CASTPVRGNTEAFF.

The genes are TRBV7-9 and TRBJ2-7; D is ambiguous. The V end was cut by 5 bases, the J end by 7 bases, with 18 bases between. Looked up from germline, CDR1 is SEHNR and CDR2 is FQNEAQ (reference sequence). This CDR3 has 14 residues. CDR3 sequence reads: CASSSRDDTREQYF. As DNA, the CDR3 is TGTGCCAGCAGCAGTCGAGATGATACTCGGGAGCAGTACTTC.

This clone was recorded once. This chain links TRBV4-1 with TRBJ1-4, with 9 bases lining up with TRBD1. The CDR3 length is 16 residues. Trimming at V came to 5 bases and at J to 6 bases, leaving 10 bases not matched to a gene. In germline, CDR1 is MGHRA, CDR2 YSYEKL. The CDR3 reads CASSAIRTGADEKLFF. DNA for the CDR3: TGCGCCAGCAGCGCCATAAGGACAGGGGCCGATGAAAAACTGTTTTTT.

V usage is TRBV19 and J usage is TRBJ2-5; D call uncertain. In germline, CDR1 is LNHDA, CDR2 SQIVND (reference sequence). V lost 6 bases and J lost 1, with 9 bases in between. CDR3 length: 13 amino acids. As DNA, the CDR3 is TGTGCCAGTAGCGGACCCTCCCAAGAGACCCAGTACTTC. Translation: CASSGPSQETQYF.

CDR3 residues: CASSQGVGPQHF. The CDR3 DNA follows: TGCGCCAGCAGCCAAGGTGTAGGGCCCCAGCATTTT. The V gene is TRBV4-1, the J gene TRBJ1-5; D call uncertain. This CDR3 region has 12 residues. The V gene lost 1 base and the J gene lost 9 bases, with 7 bases spanning the gap. Per germline, CDR1 MGHRA and CDR2 YSYEKL.

The J gene is TRBJ2-7, the V gene TRBV28; unclear D gene. The germline V and J ends were trimmed by 3 bases and 1 base, with 4 bases remaining between them. Germline CDR1 and CDR2: MDHEN and SYDVKM. CDR3 length: 12 residues. CDR3 loop: CASSFRSYEQYF. Written as DNA, the CDR3 is TGTGCCAGCAGTTTTCGTTCCTACGAGCAGTACTTC.

The chain links TRBV11-2 to TRBJ2-7; 8 nucleotides align to TRBD2. The CDR3 is 15 amino acids. V was clipped by 1 base and J by 2 bases; unmatched bases: 4. From germline, CDR1 is SGHAT and CDR2 FQNNGV. The CDR3 here is CASSLAGGETYEQYF. As DNA, the CDR3 is TGTGCCAGCAGCTTAGCCGGGGGGGAAACCTACGAGCAGTACTTC.

The J gene is TRBJ2-1, the V gene TRBV7-6; TRBD2 might be the D (6 bases). Germline lookup yields CDR1 SGHVS and CDR2 FNYEAQ. This CDR3 has 15 amino acids. Trimming took off 5 bases at V and 8 bases at J, with 19 bases between the two ends. CDR3 amino acids: CASSHPLEAGDEQFF. CDR3 coding DNA: TGTGCCAGCAGCCATCCTCTAGAAGCGGGCGATGAGCAGTTCTTC.

This clone is labeled medium-sized (0.01 to 0.1%). The gene calls are TRBV5-6 and TRBJ1-2; D possibly corresponds to TRBD1 (6 bases). Germline V CDR1 and CDR2: SGHDT, YYEEEE. The V gene lost 0 bases and the J gene lost 7 bases, with 10 bases spanning the gap. The CDR3 contains 13 residues. The CDR3 nucleotides are TGTGCCAGCAGCTTGGTCCACAGGGCTGGCTACACCTTC. Translation gives CASSLVHRAGYTF. Together with reference TRBV5-6 and TRBJ1-2, the CDR3 gives the full variable domain: DAGVTQSPTHLIKTRGQQVTLRCSPKSGHDTVSWYQQALGQGPQFIFQYYEEEERQRGNFPDRFSGHQFPNYSSELNVNALLLGDSALYLCASSLVHRAGYTFGSGTRLTVV.

This clone has a handful of counts. This chain links TRBV6-1 with TRBJ2-7, with TRBD1 identical over 9 bases. The CDR3 runs 15 residues. V lost 1 base to trimming and J lost 4 bases; unmatched junction nucleotides: 5. Germline V CDR1 and CDR2: MNHNS, SASEGT. CDR3 DNA: TGTGCCAGCAGTGAAGTTGGGACAGGGCTATACGAGCAGTACTTC. This encodes CASSEVGTGLYEQYF.

This CDR3 reads CASSIEDSPYGYTF. The CDR3 DNA is TGTGCCAGTAGTATAGAGGACAGCCCCTATGGCTACACCTTC. The chain combines TRBV19 with TRBJ1-2, with D perhaps matching TRBD1 (6 bases). Germline CDR1 reads LNHDA; CDR2 reads SQIVND (reference sequence). CDR3 length equals 14 residues. V dropped 0 bases and J dropped 4 bases, with 9 bases sitting between them.

This clone turned up a few times. The chain couples TRBV20-1 to TRBJ1-1; unclear D gene. The CDR3 consists of 9 residues. Germline assignment: CDR1 DFQATT and CDR2 SNEGSKA (reference sequence). Trimming cost V 5 bases and J 8 bases, with 6 bases left between them. The CDR3: CSAFPEAFF. CDR3 nucleotides: TGCAGTGCTTTTCCAGAAGCTTTCTTT.

In this sample, this clone turned up a few times. V usage is TRBV13 and J usage is TRBJ2-2; no reliable D call. This CDR3 contains 13 residues. Germline CDR1 reads PRHDT; CDR2 reads FYEKMQ (reference sequence). V lost 7 bases and J 2 bases, leaving 8 bases between the germline ends. CDR3 region: CASTAGNTGELFF. CDR3 nucleotides: TGTGCCAGCACGGCTGGTAACACCGGGGAGCTGTTTTTT.

The rearrangement uses TRBV9 and TRBJ2-1; 12 bases map to TRBD2. With V trimmed by 6 bases and J by 10 bases, 14 bases remained unmatched. Germline CDR1 SGDLS, CDR2 YYNGEE. This CDR3 comprises 16 residues. For the CDR3, the DNA is TGTGCCAGCAACCGACTAGCGGGGGTTCTGGGGTGGGAGCAGTTCTTC. Encoded protein: CASNRLAGVLGWEQFF.

The rearrangement joins TRBV5-4 to TRBJ1-2; TRBD1 matches at 7 bases. The trim removed 3 bases at V and 7 bases at J, leaving 15 bases unmatched. The CDR3 has 16 residues. Per germline, CDR1 SGHNT and CDR2 YYREEE (reference sequence). CDR3 region: CASSSSEARGDRGYTF. CDR3 bases: TGTGCCAGCAGCTCCTCCGAAGCCAGGGGGGATCGTGGCTACACCTTC.

This chain links TRBV4-3 with TRBJ1-2; no firm D call. The V and J ends lost 4 bases and 0 bases respectively, with 12 bases between them. Per the germline V gene, CDR1 is LGHNA and CDR2 is YSLEER. This CDR3 region has 15 residues. CDR3 bases: TGCGCCAGCAGCCTAGGCCAGAAATCTAACTATGGCTACACCTTC. Translation gives CASSLGQKSNYGYTF.

The count of this clone is one. In nucleotides, the CDR3 is TGCGCCAGCAGCCGGGAAGGGGGTGCGACGGGGTACGAGCAGTACTTC. Translated, it gives CASSREGGATGYEQYF. The chain links TRBV4-1 to TRBJ2-7; D is possibly TRBD1 (6 bases). This CDR3 spans 16 amino acids. Trimming took off 4 bases at V and 4 bases at J, with 20 bases between the two ends. CDR1 MGHRA and CDR2 YSYEKL come from the germline V gene.

This chain uses TRBV11-2 with TRBJ2-2; D gene ambiguous. The V end was cut by 8 bases, the J end by 6 bases, with 10 bases between. The CDR3 contains 12 residues. From germline, CDR1 is SGHAT and CDR2 FQNNGV. CDR3 in amino acids: CASLSGAGELFF. CDR3 DNA sequence: TGTGCCAGCTTGAGTGGGGCCGGGGAGCTGTTTTTT.

The gene calls are TRBV19 and TRBJ2-3; D perhaps matches TRBD2 (5 bases). Germline lookup yields CDR1 LNHDA and CDR2 SQIVND (reference sequence). The V end was cut by 7 bases, the J end by 0 bases, with 14 bases between. The CDR3 has 15 amino acids. The CDR3 sequence: CASTIRLSSTDTQYF. As DNA, the CDR3 is TGTGCCAGTACCATTAGACTATCTAGCACAGATACGCAGTATTTT.

V is TRBV13 and J is TRBJ2-1; 15 bases are shared with TRBD2. CDR1 is PRHDT and CDR2 is FYEKMQ in the germline V gene (reference sequence). Losses at the gene ends were 3 bases for V and 12 bases for J; bases not matched to a gene: 9. The CDR3 sequence is 16 residues long. The CDR3 coding sequence is TGTGCCAGCAGCTTCCTTGGACTAGCGGGGGGGCCTGGGCAGTTCTTC. Amino acid sequence: CASSFLGLAGGPGQFF.

The V call is TRBV7-9, the J call TRBJ1-2; D call uncertain. CDR1 SEHNR and CDR2 FQNEAQ come from the germline V gene (reference sequence). The V end lost 0 bases, the J end lost 8 bases, and 19 bases lay between the germline ends. The CDR3 consists of 16 residues. The CDR3 coding sequence is TGTGCCAGCAGCTTAGCGGGCGTCGGAACCTATCAGGGCTACACCTTC. Translation gives CASSLAGVGTYQGYTF.

This chain uses TRBV28 with TRBJ2-1; 9 nucleotides align to TRBD2. The CDR3 sequence is 15 residues long. Unmatched junction bases numbered 12, after V lost 2 bases and J lost 13 bases. CDR1 and CDR2 (germline): MDHEN, SYDVKM. The CDR3 spells CASSLSLAGSPSQFF. For the CDR3, the DNA is TGTGCCAGCAGTTTAAGTCTAGCGGGGAGTCCCAGCCAGTTCTTC.

This chain joins TRBV7-9 and TRBJ2-1; 12 bases match TRBD2. V lost 5 bases, J lost 3 bases, and 8 bases stayed unmatched. The length of the CDR3 is 17 residues. Looked up from germline, CDR1 is SEHNR and CDR2 is FQNEAQ (reference sequence). The CDR3 DNA follows: TGTGCCAGCAGCCCTCGACTAGCGGGGGTATACTACAATGAGCAGTTCTTC. Residues: CASSPRLAGVYYNEQFF.

A single count supports this clone. This chain joins TRBV27 and TRBJ1-6; the D gene is possibly TRBD1 (5 bases). V gave up 4 bases and J gave up 7 bases, with 17 bases separating them. The CDR3 totals 16 residues. Germline-derived CDR1 and CDR2 are MNHEY and SMNVEV (reference sequence). The CDR3 spells CASSWGRGGVNSPLHF. As DNA, the CDR3 is TGTGCCAGCAGTTGGGGTCGTGGGGGGGTAAATTCACCCCTCCACTTT.

The chain has TRBV29-1 and TRBJ2-2; D might be TRBD1 (6 bases). The V end lost 0 bases, the J end lost 6 bases, and 17 bases lay between the germline ends. CDR1 and CDR2 from the germline V gene are SQVTM and ANQGSEA. This CDR3 comprises 16 residues. This CDR3 reads CSVEDLGQGLAGELFF. The CDR3 nucleotides read TGCAGCGTTGAAGATCTTGGCCAGGGGTTGGCCGGGGAGCTGTTTTTT.

This clone has a handful of counts. CDR3 nucleotides: TGTGCCAGTAGTATAAGCGGGGGGAGCTCCTACAATGAGCAGTTCTTC. This sequence encodes CASSISGGSSYNEQFF. The rearrangement joins TRBV19 to TRBJ2-1; TRBD2 agrees at 9 bases. V dropped 2 bases and J dropped 0; count of bases not matched to a gene: 2. Looked up from germline, CDR1 is LNHDA and CDR2 is SQIVND (reference sequence). This CDR3 has 16 amino acids.

This chain joins TRBV7-9 and TRBJ1-1; TRBD1 might be the D (5 bases). The CDR3 totals 17 residues. The V gene's germline CDR1 is SEHNR and CDR2 FQNEAQ (reference sequence). The ends were cut back, 5 bases at V and 0 bases at J, with 19 bases in the middle. The CDR3 loop is CASSPRRGHRMNTEAFF. The CDR3 DNA sequence: TGTGCCAGCAGCCCCAGGAGGGGCCATAGGATGAACACTGAAGCTTTCTTT.

This sequence joins TRBV11-2 and TRBJ1-6; no clear D. V lost 4 bases to trimming and J lost 4 bases, with 5 bases between them. CDR3 length equals 13 residues. The germline gives CDR1 SGHAT, CDR2 FQNNGV. The CDR3 DNA sequence: TGTGCCAGCAGCTACGCGTATAATTCACCCCTCCACTTT. Translated: CASSYAYNSPLHF. Using reference TRBV11-2 and TRBJ1-6 for the parts outside the CDR3, the full variable domain is EAGVAQSPRYKIIEKRQSVAFWCNPISGHATLYWYQQILGQGPKLLIQFQNNGVVDDSQLPKDRFSAERLKGVDSTLKIQPAKLEDSAVYLCASSYAYNSPLHFGNGTRLTVT.

This CDR3 is CASGEMGRTTEAFF. The DNA for the CDR3 is TGTGCCAGCGGGGAGATGGGAAGGACCACTGAAGCTTTCTTT. The V and J genes are TRBV2 and TRBJ1-1; D is unclear. V dropped 8 bases and J dropped 4 bases, with 17 bases sitting between them. This CDR3 contains 14 residues. Germline V gene sequence: CDR1 SNHLY, CDR2 FYNNEI.

This clone was picked up a small number of times. The chain links TRBV19 to TRBJ1-1; 9 bases map to TRBD1. The CDR3 spans 15 residues. The germline V gene has CDR1 LNHDA and CDR2 SQIVND (reference sequence). V dropped 2 bases and J dropped 6; count of bases not matched to a gene: 7. The CDR3 reads CASSISRTGDAEAFF. DNA of the CDR3: TGTGCCAGTAGTATATCCCGGACAGGGGACGCTGAAGCTTTCTTT.

The chain uses TRBV29-1 and TRBJ2-2, with 7 bases fitting TRBD1. This CDR3 has 16 amino acids. The germline V gene has CDR1 SQVTM and CDR2 ANQGSEA. V dropped 1 base and J dropped 5; count of bases not matched to a gene: 10. In DNA form, the CDR3 reads TGCAGCGTTGAAGGAGGATCAGGGGGAAAAACCGGGGAGCTGTTTTTT. It yields the protein CSVEGGSGGKTGELFF.

This chain uses TRBV28 with TRBJ2-7; the match to TRBD1 covers 8 bases. Germline-derived CDR1 and CDR2 are MDHEN and SYDVKM. CDR3 size: 15 residues. The V gene end was trimmed by 6 bases and the J gene end by 0 bases; junction bases not matched to a gene: 7. The CDR3 is CASSIRTGNSYEQYF. The CDR3 DNA sequence: TGTGCCAGCAGCATTAGGACAGGGAACTCCTACGAGCAGTACTTC.